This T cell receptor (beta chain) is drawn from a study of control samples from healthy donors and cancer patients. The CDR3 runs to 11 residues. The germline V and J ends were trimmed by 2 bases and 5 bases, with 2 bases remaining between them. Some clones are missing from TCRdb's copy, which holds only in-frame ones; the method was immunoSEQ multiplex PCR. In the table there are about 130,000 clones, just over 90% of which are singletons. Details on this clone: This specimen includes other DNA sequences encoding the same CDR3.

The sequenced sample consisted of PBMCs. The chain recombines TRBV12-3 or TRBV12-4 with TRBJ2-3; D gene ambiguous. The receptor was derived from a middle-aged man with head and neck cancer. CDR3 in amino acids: CASSLRDTQYF. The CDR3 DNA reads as TGTGCCAGCAGTTTAAGAGATACGCAGTATTTT.